Listed here is a single TCR beta chain. Its antigen is undetermined. The data stem from a study of blood T cells in healthy people across ages. This CDR3 is built from 16 residues. V shed 1 base and J shed 4 bases, with 11 bases lying between them. The germline V gene encodes CDR1 MNHNS and CDR2 SASEGT. Findings of the study overall: Significant beta diversity loss was already apparent by age approximately 38, declining roughly linearly.

Next came a second PCR, run for about 7 to 12 cycles, which used a sample-barcoded 5' primer along with a J-beta primer mix. TCRdb passed the 5' RACE reads through MiXCR, listing each CDR3 protein once. The sample has 1,800,000 or so distinct CDR3 sequences, about two fifths seen once; the top ten hold about 23%. The material sequenced was blood. The J gene is TRBJ1-6, the V gene TRBV6-1, with D maybe TRBD1 (5 bases). This TCR came from a human donor in good health. The CDR3 sequence: CASSEGPGGYNSPLHF. In nucleotides, the CDR3 is TGTGCCAGCAGTGAAGGGCCGGGGGGGTATAATTCACCCCTCCACTTT.